The 30 T cell receptor beta chains reported below all come from one sample, sequenced in a study of cytomegalovirus exposure and HLA in healthy donors. PCR was performed using 60 Vbeta and 13 Jbeta primers. Assay: immunoSEQ multiplex PCR; the TCRdb copy retains only in-frame clones and omits some. The profile shows about 180,000 clones, about 80% of them singletons. Sequences were obtained from PBMCs. These receptor sequences come from a woman aged 55 to 70 in good health and CMV-seropositive.

The chain is built from TRBV2 and TRBJ1-2, with D possibly matching TRBD1 (5 bases). Germline V gives CDR1 SNHLY, CDR2 FYNNEI. The CDR3 consists of 12 residues. V gave up 4 bases and J gave up 5 bases, with 8 bases separating them. The CDR3 reads CASSVQAYGYTF. The CDR3 nucleotides read TGTGCCAGCAGTGTACAGGCTTATGGCTACACCTTC.

This chain connects TRBV7-2 to TRBJ2-3; 12 positions agree with TRBD2. The CDR3 is 16 amino acids. Per the germline V gene, CDR1 is SGHTA and CDR2 is FQGNSA. Unmatched junction bases numbered 4, after V lost 4 bases and J lost 2 bases. CDR3 DNA sequence: TGTGCCAGCAGCTCAAGGACTAGCGGGGTCACAGATACGCAGTATTTT. Its translation is CASSSRTSGVTDTQYF.

The CDR3 DNA sequence: TGTGCCAGCAGTGCTATTGGACAGGTTAGCACAGATACGCAGTATTTT. Its translation is CASSAIGQVSTDTQYF. The genes are TRBV6-1 and TRBJ2-3; 7 positions agree with TRBD1. The CDR3 totals 16 residues. V trimming: 4 bases; J trimming: 0 bases; junction bases outside the gene matches: 7. Germline V CDR1 and CDR2: MNHNS, SASEGT.

This clone was detected a few times. The V and J genes are TRBV10-3 and TRBJ1-4; no firm D call. This CDR3 is built from 11 residues. Germline-derived CDR1 and CDR2 are ENHRY and SYGVKD. V gave up 8 bases and J gave up 5 bases, with 6 bases separating them. CDR3 bases: TGTGCCATCTATTCCAATGAAAAACTGTTTTTT. As protein: CAIYSNEKLFF.

The V gene is TRBV4-2, the J gene TRBJ2-6; 12 positions match TRBD2. CDR3 length equals 17 residues. Germline CDR1 reads LGHNA; CDR2 reads YNFKEQ. V lost 5 bases and J lost 3; bases outside the gene matches: 5. The CDR3: CASSLTSGGDGANVLTF. The CDR3 nucleotides read TGTGCCAGCAGCTTGACTAGCGGGGGAGATGGGGCCAACGTCCTGACTTTC.

J is TRBJ2-7 and V is TRBV9; D gene unclear. This CDR3 comprises 14 residues. Germline V CDR1 and CDR2: SGDLS, YYNGEE. The V end lost 0 bases, the J end lost 0 bases, and 7 bases lay between the germline ends. CDR3 protein: CASSVDADSYEQYF. CDR3 DNA: TGTGCCAGCAGCGTAGATGCGGACTCCTACGAGCAGTACTTC.

The V call is TRBV7-2, the J call TRBJ2-2, with 15 positions matching TRBD2. Germline-derived CDR1 and CDR2 are SGHTA and FQGNSA. After removal of 1 base from V and 5 bases from J, the junction contained 8 bases not matched to a gene. The CDR3 covers 19 residues. The CDR3 spells CASSLVGLAGGTVTGELFF. The CDR3 nucleotides are TGTGCCAGCAGCTTAGTGGGACTAGCGGGGGGCACCGTAACCGGGGAGCTGTTTTTT.

The V and J genes are TRBV15 and TRBJ1-5, with 8 bases aligning to TRBD1. The J segment lost 4 bases and the V segment lost 1 base, leaving 12 bases of the junction unmatched. Germline loops: CDR1 LNHNV, CDR2 YYDKDF (reference sequence). The CDR3 totals 18 residues. The CDR3, as DNA: TGTGCCACCAGCAGAGCCGGGGAACAGGGGGGACGAAATCAGCCCCAGCATTTT. It specifies CATSRAGEQGGRNQPQHF.

V is TRBV10-3 and J is TRBJ2-7; 7 nucleotides match TRBD1. Germline lookup yields CDR1 ENHRY and CDR2 SYGVKD. V lost 7 bases to trimming and J lost 0 bases; unmatched junction nucleotides: 3. This CDR3 is built from 13 residues. For the CDR3, the DNA is TGTGCCATCAAAGGGGACAGCTCCTACGAGCAGTACTTC. Translating it yields CAIKGDSSYEQYF.

The gene calls are TRBV28 and TRBJ2-2, with 9 bases identical to TRBD2. The CDR3 contains 17 residues. V was clipped by 5 bases and J by 3 bases; unmatched bases: 10. Germline CDR1 MDHEN, CDR2 SYDVKM. The CDR3 is CASSLPRGGADTGELFF. Here the CDR3 DNA reads TGTGCCAGCAGTCTACCACGCGGGGGGGCGGACACCGGGGAGCTGTTTTTT. The whole variable domain, remainder taken from reference TRBV28 and TRBJ2-2, is DVKVTQSSRYLVKRTGEKVFLECVQDMDHENMFWYRQDPGLGLRLIYFSYDVKMKEKGDIPEGYSVSREKKERFSLILESASTNQTSMYLCASSLPRGGADTGELFFGEGSRLTVL.

The CDR3 DNA reads as TGTGCCAGCAGCGGGGGACAGGGGGCTTTGGTTAACACTGAAGCTTTCTTT. It yields the protein CASSGGQGALVNTEAFF. The J gene is TRBJ1-1, the V gene TRBV9; 12 positions agree with TRBD1. V trimming: 3 bases; J trimming: 2 bases; junction bases outside the gene matches: 8. The CDR3 is 17 amino acids. Germline values: CDR1 SGDLS, CDR2 YYNGEE.

This rearrangement joins TRBV14 to TRBJ2-3, with 8 bases matching TRBD2. The CDR3 is made up of 16 amino acids. Per the germline V gene, CDR1 is SGHDN and CDR2 is FVKESK. V gave up 2 bases and J gave up 6 bases; unmatched junction bases: 10. The chain's CDR3 is CASSQITGGPGDTQYF. As DNA, the CDR3 is TGTGCCAGCAGCCAAATAACGGGAGGGCCCGGGGATACGCAGTATTTT. Variable domain in full (rest from reference TRBV14 and TRBJ2-3): EAGVTQFPSHSVIEKGQTVTLRCDPISGHDNLYWYRRVMGKEIKFLLHFVKESKQDESGMPNNRFLAERTGGTYSTLKVQPAELEDSGVYFCASSQITGGPGDTQYFGPGTRLTVL.

The V and J genes are TRBV7-8 and TRBJ1-1; tentatively, D is TRBD1 (5 bases). The V end was cut by 0 bases, the J end by 0 bases, with 11 bases between. Germline CDR1 is SGHVS and CDR2 is FQNEAQ. The CDR3 is 16 amino acids. Here the CDR3 DNA reads TGTGCCAGCAGCTTAGCAGAAGCAGGGCTGAACACTGAAGCTTTCTTT. Its translation is CASSLAEAGLNTEAFF.

J is TRBJ1-1 and V is TRBV23-1, with D possibly matching TRBD1 (5 bases). TRBV23-1 is flagged as an ORF with uncertain function. The V end lost 3 bases, the J end lost 10 bases, and 18 bases lay between the germline ends. CDR3 length equals 14 residues. The CDR3 coding sequence is TGCGCCAGCAGTCATGCAGGGAAGTATCCCAGAGCTTTCTTT. Translated: CASSHAGKYPRAFF.

The genes are TRBV30 and TRBJ1-3, with 8 bases matching TRBD1. Germline V gives CDR1 GTSNPN, CDR2 SVGIG (reference sequence). V shed 8 bases, J shed 1 base, and the junction held 4 bases outside the gene matches. The CDR3 spans 13 residues. CDR3 amino acids: CAVTGGSGNTIYF. CDR3 DNA: TGTGCCGTCACAGGGGGGTCTGGAAACACCATATATTTT.

This clone was observed a handful of times. The chain recombines TRBV5-1 with TRBJ2-7; a possible D gene is TRBD1 (6 bases). V lost 4 bases to trimming and J lost 6 bases, with 11 bases between them. Looked up from germline, CDR1 is SGHRS and CDR2 is YFSETQ. This CDR3 has 12 residues. The DNA of the CDR3 is TGCGCCAGCAGCAAACTAGGGGGCGAGCAGTACTTC. Its translation is CASSKLGGEQYF.

This clone was seen a handful of times. Here the CDR3 reads CASSPRTGPNRNTEAFF. The CDR3 DNA sequence: TGTGCCAGCAGCCCGAGGACAGGGCCCAACCGGAACACTGAAGCTTTCTTT. The chain is built from TRBV7-6 and TRBJ1-1; 8 bases match TRBD1. Per the germline V gene, CDR1 is SGHVS and CDR2 is FNYEAQ. The CDR3 spans 17 residues. V lost 5 bases and J lost 1; bases outside the gene matches: 12. Together with reference TRBV7-6 and TRBJ1-1, the CDR3 gives the full variable domain: GAGVSQSPRYKVTKRGQDVALRCDPISGHVSLYWYRQALGQGPEFLTYFNYEAQQDKSGLPNDRFSAERPEGSISTLTIQRTEQRDSAMYRCASSPRTGPNRNTEAFFGQGTRLTVV.

This sequence joins TRBV5-1 and TRBJ2-5; 7 bases are a match to TRBD1. CDR3 length: 14 residues. V shed 3 bases, J shed 11 bases, and the junction held 13 bases outside the gene matches. Germline lookup yields CDR1 SGHRS and CDR2 YFSETQ. The CDR3 DNA sequence: TGCGCCAGCAGCTGGACAGGCCCCATGGGTGAGCAGTACTTC. The encoded protein is CASSWTGPMGEQYF.

V and J are TRBV6-5 and TRBJ2-7; no clear D. The CDR3 sequence is 15 residues long. The germline CDR1 and CDR2 sequences are MNHEY and SVGAGI. Deletions cut 2 bases from V and 1 base from J, with 12 bases between. The CDR3 region is CASSYGDIKSYEQYF. The DNA for the CDR3 is TGTGCCAGCAGTTACGGCGACATCAAGTCCTACGAGCAGTACTTC.

Of note for this clone: Compared with germline, one end of the junction differs, possibly owing to a read error. This chain uses TRBV15 with TRBJ2-6, with a possible D match to TRBD2 (6 bases). Germline V gene lookup returns CDR1 LNHNV and CDR2 YYDKDF (reference sequence). The CDR3 extends over 16 amino acids. The CDR3 sequence: CATSFGGSSGANGLTF. CDR3 nucleotides: TGTGCCACCAGCTTTGGAGGGAGCTCTGGGGCCAACGGCCTGACTTTC.

V usage is TRBV7-2 and J usage is TRBJ1-5; 7 bases line up with TRBD1. The CDR3 runs to 18 residues. Germline V lookup: CDR1 SGHTA, CDR2 FQGNSA. V gave up 4 bases and J gave up 2 bases; unmatched junction bases: 14. The CDR3 here is CASSSETGSGFRNQPQHF. The CDR3 region has the DNA TGTGCCAGCAGCTCGGAGACAGGGTCTGGTTTTCGCAATCAGCCCCAGCATTTT.

This clone was detected a few times. The chain couples TRBV19 to TRBJ1-5; 7 bases fit TRBD1. With 4 bases clipped from V and 2 bases from J, the junction kept 11 bases outside the gene matches. Germline V gene lookup returns CDR1 LNHDA and CDR2 SQIVND (reference sequence). The CDR3 covers 17 residues. In DNA form, the CDR3 reads TGTGCCAGTAGTAGGCCCAATAACAGGGGTGGCAATCAGCCCCAGCATTTT. Translation: CASSRPNNRGGNQPQHF.

This clone came up a few times. The chain uses TRBV30 and TRBJ1-6; the D gene is possibly TRBD1 (5 bases). This CDR3 is built from 12 residues. V lost 5 bases and J lost 7, with 9 bases in between. Germline-derived CDR1 and CDR2 are GTSNPN and SVGIG (reference sequence). The CDR3 here is CAWGQENSPLHF. The CDR3 bases are TGTGCCTGGGGACAAGAGAATTCACCCCTCCACTTT.

This chain joins TRBV30 and TRBJ1-5; TRBD1 aligns across 7 bases. CDR1 and CDR2 from the germline V gene are GTSNPN and SVGIG (reference sequence). Unmatched junction bases numbered 13, after V lost 0 bases and J lost 5 bases. The CDR3 is 17 amino acids. In nucleotides, the CDR3 is TGTGCCTGGAGTGTGGGGTCCACGGGACAGACCCATCAGCCCCAGCATTTT. Translation gives CAWSVGSTGQTHQPQHF.

The rearrangement uses TRBV12-5 and TRBJ1-2, with 10 bases identical to TRBD1. The CDR3 spans 16 residues. The trim removed 1 base at V and 4 bases at J, leaving 6 bases unmatched. The germline V gene encodes CDR1 LGHNT and CDR2 FRNRAP. The CDR3 reads CASGLGTGTGVYGYTF. CDR3 sequence (DNA): TGTGCTAGTGGTTTGGGAACCGGGACAGGGGTCTATGGCTACACCTTC.

This clone was recorded once. This sequence joins TRBV5-4 and TRBJ2-3; D ambiguous. There are 13 residues in the CDR3. Trimming stripped 5 bases from V and 0 bases from J, with 7 bases between. CDR1 and CDR2 (germline): SGHNT, YYREEE (reference sequence). CDR3 DNA: TGTGCCAGCAGGGAGTTGAGCACAGATACGCAGTATTTT. Amino acid sequence: CASRELSTDTQYF.

This clone is a singleton in its sample. This chain connects TRBV7-6 to TRBJ1-5, with 7 bases identical to TRBD1. J lost 4 bases, V lost 1 base, and 4 bases had no gene match. Per the germline V gene, CDR1 is SGHVS and CDR2 is FNYEAQ. CDR3 size: 15 residues. The CDR3: CASSLGQGRNQPQHF. The CDR3 bases are TGTGCCAGCAGCTTAGGACAGGGACGGAATCAGCCCCAGCATTTT.

V usage is TRBV5-1 and J usage is TRBJ1-3; the D is unclear. Germline assignment: CDR1 SGHRS and CDR2 YFSETQ. The CDR3 contains 14 residues. Trimming shortened V by 0 bases and J by 4 bases, and 8 bases separated the two germline ends. This CDR3 reads CASSLGAAGNTIYF. CDR3 nucleotides: TGCGCCAGCAGCTTGGGGGCTGCAGGAAACACCATATATTTT.

V usage is TRBV7-8 and J usage is TRBJ2-3; D is ambiguous. The CDR3 runs 14 residues. Trimming took 8 bases from V and 0 from J, leaving 12 bases between them. The germline V gene encodes CDR1 SGHVS and CDR2 FQNEAQ. CDR3 protein: CASASGFSTDTQYF. Written as DNA, the CDR3 is TGTGCCAGCGCATCCGGGTTTAGCACAGATACGCAGTATTTT.

The CDR3 bases are TGTGCCAGCAGCAACACAGATACGCAGTATTTT. It codes for CASSNTDTQYF. The gene calls are TRBV6-5 and TRBJ2-3; D is uncertain. Germline V gives CDR1 MNHEY, CDR2 SVGAGI. The CDR3 totals 11 residues. Trimming took off 6 bases at V and 2 bases at J, with 3 bases between the two ends.